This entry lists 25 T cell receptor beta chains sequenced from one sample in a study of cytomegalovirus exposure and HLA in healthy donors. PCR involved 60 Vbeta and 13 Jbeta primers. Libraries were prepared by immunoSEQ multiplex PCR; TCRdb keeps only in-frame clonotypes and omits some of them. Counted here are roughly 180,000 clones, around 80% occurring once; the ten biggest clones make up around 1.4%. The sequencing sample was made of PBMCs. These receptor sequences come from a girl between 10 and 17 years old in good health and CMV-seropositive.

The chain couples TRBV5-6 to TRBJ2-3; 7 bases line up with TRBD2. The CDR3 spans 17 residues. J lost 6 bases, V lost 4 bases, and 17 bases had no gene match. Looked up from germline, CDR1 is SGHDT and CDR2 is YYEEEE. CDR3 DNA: TGTGCCAGCAGCCTTACTAGCTTGGGGAGGGGTACCGATACGCAGTATTTT. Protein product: CASSLTSLGRGTDTQYF.

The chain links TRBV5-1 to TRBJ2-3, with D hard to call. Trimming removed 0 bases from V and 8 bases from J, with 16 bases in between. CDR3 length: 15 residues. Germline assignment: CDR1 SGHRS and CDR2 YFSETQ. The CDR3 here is CASSLESGRSATQYF. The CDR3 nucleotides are TGCGCCAGCAGCTTGGAATCGGGTCGCTCGGCTACGCAGTATTTT.

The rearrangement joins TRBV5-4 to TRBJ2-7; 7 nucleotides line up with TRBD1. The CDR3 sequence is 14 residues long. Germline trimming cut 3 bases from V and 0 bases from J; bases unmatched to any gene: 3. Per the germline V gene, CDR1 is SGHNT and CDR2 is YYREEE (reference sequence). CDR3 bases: TGTGCCAGCAGCTCCCGGGACAGCTCCTACGAGCAGTACTTC. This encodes CASSSRDSSYEQYF.

CDR3 in DNA: TGTGCTAGTGGTTTGGTAGTTCGGGGAGGGGCCAACGTCCTGACTTTC. Amino acids: CASGLVVRGGANVLTF. V usage is TRBV12-5 and J usage is TRBJ2-6; D might be TRBD2 (5 bases). This CDR3 has 16 residues. Trimming stripped 0 bases from V and 4 bases from J, with 10 bases between. Germline CDR1 reads LGHNT; CDR2 reads FRNRAP.

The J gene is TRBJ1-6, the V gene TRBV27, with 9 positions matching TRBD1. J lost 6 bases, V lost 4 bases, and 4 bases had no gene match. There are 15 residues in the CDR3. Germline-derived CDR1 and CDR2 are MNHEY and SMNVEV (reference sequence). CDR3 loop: CASSWDRDLNSPLHF. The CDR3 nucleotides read TGTGCCAGCAGTTGGGACAGGGACCTTAATTCACCCCTCCACTTT.

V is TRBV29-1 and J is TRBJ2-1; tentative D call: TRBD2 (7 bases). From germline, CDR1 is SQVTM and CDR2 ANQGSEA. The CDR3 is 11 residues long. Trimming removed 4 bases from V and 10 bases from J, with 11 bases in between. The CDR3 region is CSVGGGPEQFF. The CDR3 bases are TGCAGCGTTGGGGGGGGGCCCGAGCAGTTCTTC.

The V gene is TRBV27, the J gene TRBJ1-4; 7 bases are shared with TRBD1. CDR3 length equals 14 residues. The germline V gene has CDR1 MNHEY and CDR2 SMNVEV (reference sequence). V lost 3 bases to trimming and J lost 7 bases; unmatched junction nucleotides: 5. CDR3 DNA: TGTGCCAGCAGTTTGAGGGGGCAAGGTGAAAAACTGTTTTTT. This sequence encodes CASSLRGQGEKLFF.

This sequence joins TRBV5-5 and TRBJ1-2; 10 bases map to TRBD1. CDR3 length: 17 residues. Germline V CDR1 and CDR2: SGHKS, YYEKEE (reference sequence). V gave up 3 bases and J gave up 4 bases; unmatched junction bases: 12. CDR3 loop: CASSSPGQGSSGYGYTF. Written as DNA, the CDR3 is TGTGCCAGCAGCTCGCCGGGACAGGGGAGTTCCGGCTATGGCTACACCTTC.

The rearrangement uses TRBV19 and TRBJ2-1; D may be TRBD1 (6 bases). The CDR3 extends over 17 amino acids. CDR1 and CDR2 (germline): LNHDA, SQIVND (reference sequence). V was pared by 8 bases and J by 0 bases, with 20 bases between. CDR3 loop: CASRLGAGVNSYNEQFF. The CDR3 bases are TGTGCCAGTCGACTGGGGGCCGGGGTTAACTCCTACAATGAGCAGTTCTTC. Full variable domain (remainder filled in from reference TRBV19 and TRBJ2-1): DGGITQSPKYLFRKEGQNVTLSCEQNLNHDAMYWYRQDPGQGLRLIYYSQIVNDFQKGDIAEGYSVSREKKESFPLTVTSAQKNPTAFYLCASRLGAGVNSYNEQFFGPGTRLTVL.

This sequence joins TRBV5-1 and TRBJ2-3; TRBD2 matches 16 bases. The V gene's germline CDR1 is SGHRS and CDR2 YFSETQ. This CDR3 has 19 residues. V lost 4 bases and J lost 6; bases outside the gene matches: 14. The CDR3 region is CASSPHPGLAGGPADTQYF. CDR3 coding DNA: TGCGCCAGCAGCCCTCATCCGGGACTAGCGGGAGGGCCTGCGGATACGCAGTATTTT.

CDR3 sequence: CASSPDRWNTGELFF. CDR3 DNA: TGTGCCAGCAGCCCGGACAGATGGAACACCGGGGAGCTGTTTTTT. This sequence joins TRBV2 and TRBJ2-2; D might be TRBD1 (6 bases). Trimming took off 6 bases at V and 1 base at J, with 12 bases between the two ends. The length of the CDR3 is 15 residues. CDR1 is SNHLY and CDR2 is FYNNEI in the germline V gene.

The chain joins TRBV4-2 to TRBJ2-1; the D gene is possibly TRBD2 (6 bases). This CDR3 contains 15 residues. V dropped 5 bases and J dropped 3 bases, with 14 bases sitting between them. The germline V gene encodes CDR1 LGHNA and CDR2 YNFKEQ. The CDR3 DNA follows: TGTGCCAGCAGCGGCGGGGAGGCCGGCTACAATGAGCAGTTCTTC. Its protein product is CASSGGEAGYNEQFF.

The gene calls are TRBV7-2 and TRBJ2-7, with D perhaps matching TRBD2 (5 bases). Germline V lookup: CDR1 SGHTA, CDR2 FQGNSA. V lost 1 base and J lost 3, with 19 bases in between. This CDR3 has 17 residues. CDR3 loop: CASSLVTWAGGDYEQYF. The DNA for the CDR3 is TGTGCCAGCAGCTTAGTGACATGGGCAGGAGGAGACTACGAGCAGTACTTC.

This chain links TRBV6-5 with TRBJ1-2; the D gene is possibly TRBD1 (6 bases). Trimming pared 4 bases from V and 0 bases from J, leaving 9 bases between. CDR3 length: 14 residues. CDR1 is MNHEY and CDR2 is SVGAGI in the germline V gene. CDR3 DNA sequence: TGTGCCAGCAGTTCCCGGACAGCTAACTATGGCTACACCTTC. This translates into CASSSRTANYGYTF.

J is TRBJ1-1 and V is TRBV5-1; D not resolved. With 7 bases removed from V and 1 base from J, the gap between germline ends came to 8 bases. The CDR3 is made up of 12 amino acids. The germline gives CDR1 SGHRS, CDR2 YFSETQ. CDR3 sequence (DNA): TGCGCCAGCGGCAATTCGAACACTGAAGCTTTCTTT. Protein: CASGNSNTEAFF.

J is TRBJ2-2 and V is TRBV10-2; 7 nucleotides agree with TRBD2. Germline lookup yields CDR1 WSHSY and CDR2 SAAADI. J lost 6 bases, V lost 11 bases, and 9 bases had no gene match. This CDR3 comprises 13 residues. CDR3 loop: CAFREGLAGELFF. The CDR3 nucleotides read TGCGCCTTCAGGGAGGGTTTAGCCGGGGAGCTGTTTTTT.

The chain's CDR3 is CASREGLAEAKQYF. The CDR3 region has the DNA TGTGCCAGCAGGGAGGGACTAGCGGAGGCAAAACAGTACTTC. The V and J genes are TRBV6-6 and TRBJ2-7, with TRBD2 identical over 11 bases. The CDR3 length is 14 residues. From germline, CDR1 is MNHNY and CDR2 SVGAGI (reference sequence). V was pared by 6 bases and J by 10 bases, with 11 bases of the junction left unmatched.

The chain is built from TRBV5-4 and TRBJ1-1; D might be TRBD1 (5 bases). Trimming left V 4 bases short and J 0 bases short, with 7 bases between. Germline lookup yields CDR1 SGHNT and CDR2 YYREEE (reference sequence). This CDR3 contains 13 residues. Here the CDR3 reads CASSTTVNTEAFF. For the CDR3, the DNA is TGTGCCAGCAGCACGACAGTGAACACTGAAGCTTTCTTT.

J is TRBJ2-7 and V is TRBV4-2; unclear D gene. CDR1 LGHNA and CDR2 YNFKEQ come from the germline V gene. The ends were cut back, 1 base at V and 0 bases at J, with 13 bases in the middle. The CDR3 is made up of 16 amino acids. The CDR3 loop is CASSQVVSLSSYEQYF. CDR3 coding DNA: TGTGCCAGCAGCCAAGTAGTTTCTCTAAGCTCCTACGAGCAGTACTTC.

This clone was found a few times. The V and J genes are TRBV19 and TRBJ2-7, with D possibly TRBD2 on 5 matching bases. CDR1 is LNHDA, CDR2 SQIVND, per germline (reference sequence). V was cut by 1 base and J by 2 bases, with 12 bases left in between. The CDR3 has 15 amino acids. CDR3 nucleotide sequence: TGTGCCAGTAGTATAGCCTCTAGCCCTACCTACGAGCAGTACTTC. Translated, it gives CASSIASSPTYEQYF.

The CDR3 nucleotides are TGCGCCAGCAGCTTATGGCTAGCGGGAGACTACAATGAGCAGTTCTTC. It specifies CASSLWLAGDYNEQFF. This rearrangement joins TRBV5-1 to TRBJ2-1; TRBD2 matches 10 bases. J was trimmed by 3 bases and V by 2 bases; bases with no gene match: 5. CDR1 is SGHRS and CDR2 is YFSETQ in the germline V gene. The CDR3 is 16 amino acids.

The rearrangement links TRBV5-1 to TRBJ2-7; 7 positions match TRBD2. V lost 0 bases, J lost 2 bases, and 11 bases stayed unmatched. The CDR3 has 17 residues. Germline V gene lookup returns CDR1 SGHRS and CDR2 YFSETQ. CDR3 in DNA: TGCGCCAGCAGCTTGGTGGGGGGGGTGTCCCTCGCCTACGAGCAGTACTTC. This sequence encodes CASSLVGGVSLAYEQYF.

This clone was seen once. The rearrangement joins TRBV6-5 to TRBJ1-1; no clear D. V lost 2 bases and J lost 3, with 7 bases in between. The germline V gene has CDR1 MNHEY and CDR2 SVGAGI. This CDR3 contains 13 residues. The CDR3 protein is CASSYRRDTEAFF. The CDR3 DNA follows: TGTGCCAGCAGTTACAGGAGGGACACTGAAGCTTTCTTT.

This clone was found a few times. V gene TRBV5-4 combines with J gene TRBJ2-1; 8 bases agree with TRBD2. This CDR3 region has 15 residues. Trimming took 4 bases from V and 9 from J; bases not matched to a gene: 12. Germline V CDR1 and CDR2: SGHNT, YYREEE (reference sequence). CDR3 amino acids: CASSAPGLGFGEQFF. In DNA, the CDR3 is TGTGCCAGCAGCGCTCCGGGACTAGGATTCGGTGAGCAGTTCTTC.

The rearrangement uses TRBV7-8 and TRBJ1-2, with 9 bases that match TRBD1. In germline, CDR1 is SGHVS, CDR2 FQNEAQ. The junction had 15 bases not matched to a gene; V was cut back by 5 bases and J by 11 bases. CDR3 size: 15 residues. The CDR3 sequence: CASSPGTGRFFGYTF. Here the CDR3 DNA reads TGTGCCAGCAGCCCAGGGACAGGGCGGTTTTTTGGGTACACCTTC. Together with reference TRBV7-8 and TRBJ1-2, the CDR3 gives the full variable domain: GAGVSQSPRYKVAKRGQDVALRCDPISGHVSLFWYQQALGQGPEFLTYFQNEAQLDKSGLPSDRFFAERPEGSVSTLKIQRTQQEDSAVYLCASSPGTGRFFGYTFGSGTRLTVV.